The clone carrying this T cell receptor (beta chain) was seen many times. This record belongs to a study of regulatory T cells in long-lasting Graves disease. With 3 bases removed from V and 3 bases from J, the gap between germline ends came to 20 bases. Germline CDR1 KGHSH, CDR2 LQKENI. This CDR3 is built from 17 residues. Time point of the sample: newly diagnosed GD, antithyroid drugs for less than 3 months. Generation of the TCR library employed RNA extracted from PBMCs. Both iRepertoire HTBI primers and Arm-PCR of CDR3 regions were used to build the TCR beta libraries. TCRdb reprocessed the multiplex PCR reads via MiXCR and lists one record per CDR3 protein. The data contain some 240,000 distinct CDR3 sequences, approximately 19% of them singletons. This sample also appeared in a second study, on T cells in Graves' hyperthyroidism and ophthalmopathy.

This TCR was recovered from a woman aged 25 to 45 with Graves disease. The chain has TRBV18 and TRBJ1-2; D is uncertain. The source was peripheral blood mononuclear cells (PBMCs), collected at new diagnosis, from a patient treated with antithyroid drugs. The CDR3 spells CASSPDPLVSGYYGYTF. The CDR3 DNA follows: TGTGCCAGCTCACCCGACCCCCTCGTATCCGGTTACTATGGCTACACCTTC.